The clone carrying this T cell receptor beta chain was seen many times. What it binds is unknown. CDR3 length: 18 residues. V gave up 6 bases and J gave up 6 bases; unmatched junction bases: 12. Germline V CDR1 and CDR2: ENHRY, SYGVKD. TCRdb fed the RACE reads into MiXCR, producing one record per CDR3 protein. Of approximately 84,000 distinct CDR3 sequences listed, roughly 11% are singletons. The data are from a study of human T cells and chemical hapten exposure. General observations from the study: The formation of large CDR3 similarity clusters by expanded TCRs significantly exceeded that of controls. No alteration of TCRs above 1 in 1000 frequency was seen with DPC sensitization.

Time point reported: patch test 2, 6 weeks after DPC sensitization. This sample's treatment: therapeutic diphenylcyclopropenone sensitization with weekly scalp DPC. The chain uses TRBV10-3 and TRBJ2-1; 15 bases match TRBD2. Here the sequenced sample was whole blood, taken in connection with sensitization to the hapten diphenylcyclopropenone (DPC). The sequence was obtained from a man aged 18 to 29 with alopecia areata. Some clones in this sample may be carry-over from other donors' samples. CDR3: CAISSGTSGGYLVNEQFF. The CDR3 DNA is TGTGCCATCAGCTCCGGGACTAGCGGGGGGTACCTGGTCAATGAGCAGTTCTTC.